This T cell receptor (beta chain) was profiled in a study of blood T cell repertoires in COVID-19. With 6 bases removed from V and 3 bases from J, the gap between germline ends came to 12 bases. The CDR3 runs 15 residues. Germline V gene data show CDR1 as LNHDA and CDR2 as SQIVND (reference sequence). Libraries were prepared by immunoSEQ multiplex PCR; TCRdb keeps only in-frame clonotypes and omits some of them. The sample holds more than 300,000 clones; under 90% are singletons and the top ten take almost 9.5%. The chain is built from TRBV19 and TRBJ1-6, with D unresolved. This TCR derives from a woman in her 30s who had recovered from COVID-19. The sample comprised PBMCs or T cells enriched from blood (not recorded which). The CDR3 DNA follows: TGTGCCAGTAGGCTCCGAGATATCTATAATTCACCCCTCCACTTT. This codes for CASRLRDIYNSPLHF.